Following are 5 T cell receptor beta chains from one sample sequenced in a study of blood T cells in healthy people across ages. The use of a sample-barcoded 5' primer and a J-beta primer mix characterized a second PCR of roughly 6 to 11 cycles. TCRdb re-called the 5' RACE reads with MiXCR, one entry per CDR3 protein. In the table there are about 1.4 million distinct CDR3 sequences, almost 60% of which are singletons. The sample taken for sequencing was blood. The receptors were gathered from a man aged 18 to 30 in good health.

There are a few counts of this clonotype. This chain uses TRBV20-1 with TRBJ2-4; possible D gene TRBD2, 5 bases. The DNA end is a closer match to TRBJ2-7, so the J assignment may be wrong. The germline V gene has CDR1 DFQATT and CDR2 SNEGSKA (reference sequence). CDR3 length equals 13 residues. CDR3 nucleotide sequence: TGCAGTGCTAGAGCCCCGGGGAGCTACGAGCAGTACTTC. Its protein is CSARAPGSYEQYF.

This clonotype was detected only a few times. This sequence joins TRBV10-3 and TRBJ2-3; TRBD1 might be the D (5 bases). The germline V gene encodes CDR1 ENHRY and CDR2 SYGVKD. CDR3 size: 15 residues. Trimming removed 0 bases at V and 0 bases at J, with 7 bases between. The CDR3: CAISESGASTDTQYF. Written as DNA, the CDR3 is TGTGCCATCAGTGAGTCTGGGGCTAGCACAGATACGCAGTATTTT.

A few counts support this clonotype. For the CDR3, the DNA is TGCGCCAGCAGCCAAATTTTCGCAGGAAGCGGGAGCTACGAGCAGTACTTC. It specifies CASSQIFAGSGSYEQYF. J is TRBJ2-7 and V is TRBV4-1; 8 bases align to TRBD2. J was trimmed by 3 bases and V by 2 bases; bases with no gene match: 12. Germline lookup yields CDR1 MGHRA and CDR2 YSYEKL. This CDR3 is 17 amino acids long.

This chain joins TRBV11-2 and TRBJ2-3, with 9 bases lining up with TRBD2. The germline CDR1 and CDR2 sequences are SGHAT and FQNNGV. V gave up 5 bases and J gave up 0 bases; unmatched junction bases: 6. This CDR3 has 16 amino acids. The CDR3 reads CASSTPSGGSTDTQYF. The CDR3 DNA reads as TGTGCCAGCAGCACACCGAGCGGGGGGAGCACAGATACGCAGTATTTT.

This clonotype was seen ten or more times. An end of the junction does not agree with germline; a read error may underlie this. The chain is built from TRBV20-1 and TRBJ2-6; unclear D gene. Germline-derived CDR1 and CDR2 are DFQATT and SNEGSKA (reference sequence). The CDR3 covers 12 residues. The chain's CDR3 is CSARAGANVLTF. The DNA for the CDR3 is TGCAGTGCAAGAGCTGGGGCCAACGTCCTGACTTTC.